Here is one TCR beta chain with its context. This entry is derived from a study of blood T cell repertoires in COVID-19. For the study at large: Acute-phase and convalescent COVID-19 samples originated in the United States, Italy and Spain. Sample material is recorded as cDNA or gDNA derived from T cells, B-cell-depleted T cells, or PBMCs.

CDR3 size: 14 residues. The ends were cut back, 5 bases at V and 1 base at J, with 11 bases in the middle. Germline V gene sequence: CDR1 SEHNR, CDR2 FQNEAQ (reference sequence). In the authors' methods: Estimates of nucleated cell counts were drawn from the amplification of reference gene primers. Produced via immunoSEQ multiplex PCR; TCRdb's table is partial and in-frame only. V, J and clone size were drawn from that table, and D and trimming were deduced from the DNA. The table lists 200,000 to 300,000 clones, around nine tenths of them singletons. The sequence derives from a man aged 40-49 years who had recovered from COVID-19. The chain employs TRBV7-9 and TRBJ1-1; D might be TRBD1 (5 bases). The source material was peripheral blood. CDR3 coding DNA: TGTGCCAGCAGCCCACGGGGGGGGAACACTGAAGCTTTCTTT. Protein: CASSPRGGNTEAFF. The full variable domain, in which reference TRBV7-9 and TRBJ1-1 provide the parts outside the CDR3, is DTGVSQNPRHKITKRGQNVTFRCDPISEHNRLYWYRQTLGQGPEFLTYFQNEAQLEKSRLLSDRFSAERPKGSFSTLEIQRTEQGDSAMYLCASSPRGGNTEAFFGQGTRLTVV.